A single sample gave rise to the 15 T cell receptor beta chains below, sequenced in a study of T cell repertoires in cytomegalovirus infection. TCRdb analysed the reads with MiXCR anew, one entry per CDR3 protein. The repertoire consists of hundreds of thousands of distinct CDR3 sequences, with approximately 30% occurring once and the leading ten covering around an eighth. No antigen has been assigned to these receptors. The specimen was cultured CD8+ T cells from PBMCs, collected from culture after CMV antigen stimulation. The source of these receptors is a human donor in good health (CMV status not recorded). Some clones in this sample may be carry-over from other donors' samples.

This clonotype was detected only a few times. The chain is built from TRBV6-2 or TRBV6-3 and TRBJ1-1, with a weak D call TRBD1 (6 bases). The V and J ends lost 6 bases and 2 bases respectively, with 13 bases between them. The CDR3 has 14 residues. From germline, CDR1 is MNHEY and CDR2 SVGEGT. The CDR3 sequence is CASRGTQANTEAFF. CDR3 nucleotides: TGTGCCAGCAGGGGGACACAAGCAAACACTGAAGCTTTCTTT.

This clonotype was counted only a few times. V and J are TRBV27 and TRBJ2-5; D could derive from TRBD1 or TRBD2 (6 bases each). The CDR3 is 13 residues long. Germline V gene data show CDR1 as MNHEY and CDR2 as SMNVEV (reference sequence). The V end lost 9 bases, the J end lost 2 bases, and 13 bases lay between the germline ends. The CDR3 loop reads CASGEGGQETQYF. DNA for the CDR3: TGTGCCAGTGGAGAAGGGGGGCAAGAGACCCAGTACTTC.

This sequence joins TRBV4-2 and TRBJ1-6; D is possibly TRBD1 (5 bases). CDR1 is LGHNA, CDR2 YNFKEQ, per germline. The CDR3 consists of 15 residues. With 1 base removed from V and 8 bases from J, the gap between germline ends came to 12 bases. CDR3 nucleotides: TGTGCCAGCAGCCAAGTTGGGGGGTATGATTCACCCCTCCACTTT. Residues: CASSQVGGYDSPLHF.

This clonotype was seen repeatedly, ten times or more. V is TRBV11-3 and J is TRBJ2-2; D gene unclear. The CDR3 has 15 amino acids. Trimming took 5 bases from V and 2 from J, leaving 12 bases between them. CDR1 is SGHNT, CDR2 YENEEA, per germline. CDR3 amino acids: CASSPRAPNTGELFF. DNA for the CDR3: TGTGCCAGCAGCCCCAGAGCCCCAAACACCGGGGAGCTGTTTTTT.

This clonotype appeared a few times. The chain is built from TRBV4-1 and TRBJ1-4; 9 nucleotides align to TRBD1. Germline CDR1 and CDR2: MGHRA and YSYEKL. The trim removed 4 bases at V and 8 bases at J, leaving 8 bases unmatched. This CDR3 region has 15 residues. In DNA form, the CDR3 reads TGCGCCAGCAGCCTAAGGGACAGGGCAGGAGAAAAACTGTTTTTT. It codes for CASSLRDRAGEKLFF.

The gene calls are TRBV29-1 and TRBJ1-2; the D is unclear. The CDR3 covers 9 residues. The germline CDR1 and CDR2 sequences are SQVTM and ANQGSEA. The V end lost 6 bases, the J end lost 8 bases, and 7 bases lay between the germline ends. The CDR3 sequence: CSVGKGYTF. CDR3 in DNA: TGCAGCGTCGGCAAGGGCTACACCTTC.

The chain joins TRBV6-6 to TRBJ2-1; D is undetermined. This CDR3 has 12 amino acids. Trimming removed 6 bases from V and 7 bases from J, with 10 bases in between. The germline V gene encodes CDR1 MNHNY and CDR2 SVGAGI (reference sequence). The CDR3 region is CASSHSENEQFF. The CDR3 DNA reads TGTGCCAGCAGCCACAGCGAAAATGAGCAGTTCTTC.

In this sample, this clonotype turned up a few times. The chain couples TRBV7-9 to TRBJ1-1; 7 bases map to TRBD1. J was trimmed by 0 bases and V by 5 bases; bases with no gene match: 6. This CDR3 is 15 amino acids long. Germline CDR1 is SEHNR and CDR2 is FQNEAQ (reference sequence). CDR3 region: CASSPWDSVNTEAFF. The CDR3 DNA sequence: TGTGCCAGCAGCCCCTGGGACAGCGTGAACACTGAAGCTTTCTTT.

The rearrangement links TRBV7-6 to TRBJ2-5; 8 positions agree with TRBD2. CDR3 size: 13 residues. V was clipped by 8 bases and J by 1 base; unmatched bases: 3. Germline V lookup: CDR1 SGHVS, CDR2 FNYEAQ. As DNA, the CDR3 is TGTGCCAGCCGGGGGGGGGGCCAAGAGACCCAGTACTTC. This sequence encodes CASRGGGQETQYF.

The CDR3 nucleotides read TGTGCCATCAGTGAGGGACAGGGATTATGGTATGGCTACACCTTC. It is translated as CAISEGQGLWYGYTF. The chain joins TRBV10-3 to TRBJ1-2; the match to TRBD1 covers 8 bases. V lost 2 bases and J lost 5; bases outside the gene matches: 7. Germline V CDR1 and CDR2: ENHRY, SYGVKD. CDR3 length equals 15 residues.

The chain uses TRBV27 and TRBJ1-6, with 7 bases identical to TRBD1. Germline V gene sequence: CDR1 MNHEY, CDR2 SMNVEV (reference sequence). The CDR3 totals 14 residues. The trim removed 4 bases at V and 5 bases at J, leaving 2 bases unmatched. CDR3 sequence reads: CASSWGTDNSPLHF. DNA of the CDR3: TGTGCCAGCAGTTGGGGGACAGATAATTCACCCCTCCACTTT.

This clonotype was seen a few times. The chain links TRBV27 to TRBJ1-5; D might be TRBD1 (6 bases). CDR3 length: 13 residues. CDR1 and CDR2 from the germline V gene are MNHEY and SMNVEV (reference sequence). V shed 3 bases and J shed 5 bases, with 8 bases lying between them. The CDR3 region has the DNA TGTGCCAGCAGTTTCAGGGGAGATCAGCCCCAGCATTTT. As protein: CASSFRGDQPQHF.

This clonotype came up many times. The CDR3 nucleotides read TGTGCCAGCGGCCCGGGACTAGCGGGGGGGGGGCCCACCGGGGAGCTGTTTTTT. This translates into CASGPGLAGGGPTGELFF. The chain links TRBV7-2 to TRBJ2-2, with 16 bases lining up with TRBD2. The CDR3 is 18 amino acids. CDR1 is SGHTA and CDR2 is FQGNSA in the germline V gene. Trimming cost V 8 bases and J 4 bases; bases outside gene matches: 10.

The count of this clonotype is one. The genes are TRBV7-3 and TRBJ2-1, with D perhaps assigned TRBD1 or TRBD2 (6 bases each). V was clipped by 4 bases and J by 7 bases, with 20 bases between them. This CDR3 is 16 amino acids long. The germline CDR1 and CDR2 sequences are SGHTA and FQGTGA. The DNA for the CDR3 is TGTGCCAGCAGCTGGGGGGCGGGGTCCTCTTGGAATGAGCAGTTCTTC. Translated, it gives CASSWGAGSSWNEQFF. Complete variable domain (other parts from reference TRBV7-3 and TRBJ2-1): GAGVSQTPSNKVTEKGKYVELRCDPISGHTALYWYRQSLGQGPEFLIYFQGTGAADDSGLPNDRFFAVRPEGSVSTLKIQRTERGDSAVYLCASSWGAGSSWNEQFFGPGTRLTVL.

In its sample, this clonotype was seen a few times. The chain has TRBV29-1 and TRBJ2-1; D possibly uses TRBD1 or TRBD2 (6 bases each). This CDR3 region has 14 residues. From germline, CDR1 is SQVTM and CDR2 ANQGSEA. V was cut by 6 bases and J by 3 bases, with 15 bases left in between. The CDR3 spells CSVEEGVLYNEQFF. The CDR3 DNA is TGCAGCGTGGAGGAGGGGGTACTCTACAATGAGCAGTTCTTC.